The clone carrying this T cell receptor (beta chain) was counted at least ten times. The length of the CDR3 is 16 residues. Germline V lookup: CDR1 KGHDR, CDR2 SFDVKD. The trim removed 3 bases at V and 3 bases at J, leaving 9 bases unmatched. Donors with ophthalmopathy: moderate-to-severe activity, CAS ≥3, NOSPECS ≥4, duration under 3 months. The starting material, approximately 10 ml of fresh peripheral blood, provided the PBMCs. The data were taken from a study of Graves' ophthalmopathy and Graves' hyperthyroidism. Looking at the study overall: Peripheral blood samples were taken at initial diagnosis, before any treatment.

Amplification targeted the TCR beta CDR3 regions, with RNA transcripts as the source material. Second-round multiplex PCR came after first-round RT-PCR with HTBI primers. Each CDR3 protein gets one entry after TCRdb re-called the multiplex PCR reads with MiXCR. The table includes about 220,000 distinct CDR3 sequences, 20% to 25% detected once. The TCR sequence derives from a woman in her 50s with Graves' ophthalmopathy. The chain recombines TRBV24-1 with TRBJ2-5; 7 nucleotides match TRBD1. The sample was peripheral blood. CDR3 residues: CATSDQGTEVKETQYF. The CDR3 nucleotides are TGTGCCACCAGTGATCAAGGGACAGAGGTGAAAGAGACCCAGTACTTC.